This T cell receptor (beta chain) comes out of a study of siplizumab effects on memory and regulatory T cells. Study outcomes and limitations: A small minority of alloreactive clones were mapped to unstimulated subsets. Only a minority of proliferating CD4+ or CD8+ clones had an assignable naive or memory phenotype, with roughly 80-96% lacking one. Mappable alloreactive CD4+ clones averaged about 74% Treg-derived with siplizumab versus 26.9% in controls.

Assaying covered 100,000 or so TCR templates per sample. The assay was immunoSEQ multiplex PCR, and TCRdb's table has in-frame clones only and misses some. Altogether about 52,000 clones are present, 95% to 97% being singletons, with the ten largest covering around 0.6%. Details on this clone: The antigen remains unidentified.

Germline V CDR1 and CDR2: ENHRY, SYGVKD. This CDR3 has 17 residues. V lost 2 bases and J 2 bases, leaving 13 bases between the germline ends. J is TRBJ2-6 and V is TRBV10-3; D not certain. Sequenced: naive CD4+ T cells sorted from blood. This TCR was sampled from a human donor in good health. CDR3 DNA: TGTGCCATCAGTGAGCAGTTGAGGCCGACTGGGGCCAACGTCCTGACTTTC. It is translated as CAISEQLRPTGANVLTF.